The TCR beta chain described here comes from a study of T cell responses to AZD1222 COVID-19 vaccine. Notes on the study in general: Two doses of AZD1222 preceded a rise in Spike-specific TCR breadth and depth.

Germline lookup yields CDR1 MNHEY and CDR2 SVGAGI. The germline V and J ends were trimmed by 2 bases and 8 bases, with 16 bases remaining between them. This CDR3 is built from 15 residues. This clone was observed a single time. Antigen: not known. TCRdb keeps only in-frame clones here, not all; method: immunoSEQ multiplex PCR. This sample has over 100,000 clones; roughly 90% occur once, and the top ten carry more than 1%. The specimen was peripheral blood, collected 28 days after the second AZD1222 dose. This clonotype was sampled from an adult who received the AZD1222 COVID-19 vaccine. The genes are TRBV6-5 and TRBJ2-4; D remains ambiguous. CDR3 sequence (DNA): TGTGCCAGCAGTTACAGCAGGCCGGTTTCCCACATTCAGTACTTC. It is translated as CASSYSRPVSHIQYF.